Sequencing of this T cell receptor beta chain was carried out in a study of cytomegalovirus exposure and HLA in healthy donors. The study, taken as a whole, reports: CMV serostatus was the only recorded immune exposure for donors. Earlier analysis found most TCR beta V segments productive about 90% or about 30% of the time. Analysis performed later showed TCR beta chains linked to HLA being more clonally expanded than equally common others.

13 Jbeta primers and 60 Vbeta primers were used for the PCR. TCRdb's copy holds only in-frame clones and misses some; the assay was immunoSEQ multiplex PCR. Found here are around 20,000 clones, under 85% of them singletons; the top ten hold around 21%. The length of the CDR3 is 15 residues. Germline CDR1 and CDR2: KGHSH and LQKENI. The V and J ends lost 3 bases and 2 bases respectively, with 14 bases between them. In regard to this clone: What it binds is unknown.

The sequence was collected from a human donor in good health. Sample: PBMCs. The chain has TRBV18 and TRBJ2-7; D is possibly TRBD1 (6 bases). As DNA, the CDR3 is TGTGCCAGCTCACCTACAGGGTTGGGGCCCTACGAGCAGTACTTC. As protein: CASSPTGLGPYEQYF.